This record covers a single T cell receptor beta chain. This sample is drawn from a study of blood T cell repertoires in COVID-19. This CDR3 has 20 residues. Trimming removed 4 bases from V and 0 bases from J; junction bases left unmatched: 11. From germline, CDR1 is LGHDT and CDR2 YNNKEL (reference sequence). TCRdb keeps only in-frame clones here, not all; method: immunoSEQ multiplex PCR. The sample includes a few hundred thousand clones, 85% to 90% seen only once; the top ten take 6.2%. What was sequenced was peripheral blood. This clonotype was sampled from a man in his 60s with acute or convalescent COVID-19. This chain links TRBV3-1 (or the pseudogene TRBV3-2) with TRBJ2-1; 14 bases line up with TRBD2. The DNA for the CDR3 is TGTGCCAGCAGCCCGAGGAGACTAGCGGGAGGGTCTTACTCCTACAATGAGCAGTTCTTC. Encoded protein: CASSPRRLAGGSYSYNEQFF.